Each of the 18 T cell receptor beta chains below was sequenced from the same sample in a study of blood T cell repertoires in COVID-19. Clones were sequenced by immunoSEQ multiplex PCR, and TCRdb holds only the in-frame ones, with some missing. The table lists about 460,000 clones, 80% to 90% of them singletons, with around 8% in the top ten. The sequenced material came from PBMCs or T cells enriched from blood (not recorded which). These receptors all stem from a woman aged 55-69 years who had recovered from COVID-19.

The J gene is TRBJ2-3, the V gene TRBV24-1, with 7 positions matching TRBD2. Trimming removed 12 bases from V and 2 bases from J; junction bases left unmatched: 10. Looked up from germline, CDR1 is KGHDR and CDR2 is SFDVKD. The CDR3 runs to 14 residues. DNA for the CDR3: TGTGCCTCCCGGCCCAGCGGGACCACAGATACGCAGTATTTT. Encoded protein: CASRPSGTTDTQYF.

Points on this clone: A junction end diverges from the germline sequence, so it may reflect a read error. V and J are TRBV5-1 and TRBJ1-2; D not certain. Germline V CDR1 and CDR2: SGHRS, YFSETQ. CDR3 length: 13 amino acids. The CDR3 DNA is TGCGCCAGCACCTTGGAACTTAACTATGGCTACACCTTC. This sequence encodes CASTLELNYGYTF.

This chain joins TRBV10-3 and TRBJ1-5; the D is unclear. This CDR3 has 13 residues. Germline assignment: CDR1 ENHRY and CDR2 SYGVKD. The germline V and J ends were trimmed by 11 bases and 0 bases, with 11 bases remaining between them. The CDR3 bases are TGTGCCGGCGGAACGCTTAGCAATCAGCCCCAGCATTTT. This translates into CAGGTLSNQPQHF.

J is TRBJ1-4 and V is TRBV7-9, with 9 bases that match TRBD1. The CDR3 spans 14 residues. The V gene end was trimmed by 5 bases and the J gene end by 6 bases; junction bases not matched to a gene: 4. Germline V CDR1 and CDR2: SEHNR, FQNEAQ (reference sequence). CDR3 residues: CASSAGTGYEKLFF. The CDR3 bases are TGTGCCAGCAGCGCCGGGACAGGGTATGAAAAACTGTTTTTT.

CDR3 DNA sequence: TGTGCCAGCAGCTCCGGACAGGAGTATGGCTACACCTTC. Residues: CASSSGQEYGYTF. The chain employs TRBV7-2 and TRBJ1-2; 7 bases fit TRBD1. V lost 4 bases and J lost 5; bases outside the gene matches: 4. The germline V gene encodes CDR1 SGHTA and CDR2 FQGNSA. This CDR3 has 13 amino acids.

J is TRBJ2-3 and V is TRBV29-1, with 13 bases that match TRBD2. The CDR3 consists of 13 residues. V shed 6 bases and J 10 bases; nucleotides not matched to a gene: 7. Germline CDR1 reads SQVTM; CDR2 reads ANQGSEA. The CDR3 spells CSVRTSGGAAQYF. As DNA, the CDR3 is TGCAGCGTACGTACTAGCGGGGGGGCCGCGCAGTATTTT.

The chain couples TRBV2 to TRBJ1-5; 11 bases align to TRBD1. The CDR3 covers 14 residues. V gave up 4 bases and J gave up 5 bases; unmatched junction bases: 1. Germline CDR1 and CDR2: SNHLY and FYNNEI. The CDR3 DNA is TGTGCCAGCAGTGGGGGACAGGGGGATCAGCCCCAGCATTTT. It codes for CASSGGQGDQPQHF.

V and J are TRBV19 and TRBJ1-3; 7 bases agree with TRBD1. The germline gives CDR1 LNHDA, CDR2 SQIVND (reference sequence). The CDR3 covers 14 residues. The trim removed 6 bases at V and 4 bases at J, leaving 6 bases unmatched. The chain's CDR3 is CASSPGTDGNTIYF. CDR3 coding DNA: TGTGCCAGTAGCCCCGGGACAGACGGAAACACCATATATTTT.

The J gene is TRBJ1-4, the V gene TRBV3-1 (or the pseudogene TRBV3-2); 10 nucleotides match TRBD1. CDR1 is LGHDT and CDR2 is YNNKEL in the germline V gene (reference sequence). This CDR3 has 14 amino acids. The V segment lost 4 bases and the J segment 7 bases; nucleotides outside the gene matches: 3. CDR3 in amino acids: CASSRTGGGEKLFF. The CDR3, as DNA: TGTGCCAGCAGCCGGACAGGGGGGGGTGAAAAACTGTTTTTT.

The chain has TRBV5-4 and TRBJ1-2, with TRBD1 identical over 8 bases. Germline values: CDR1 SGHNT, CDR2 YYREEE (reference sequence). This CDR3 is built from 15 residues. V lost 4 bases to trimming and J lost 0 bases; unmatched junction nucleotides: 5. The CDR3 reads CASSPGQGTNYGYTF. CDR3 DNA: TGTGCCAGCAGCCCAGGACAGGGAACTAACTATGGCTACACCTTC. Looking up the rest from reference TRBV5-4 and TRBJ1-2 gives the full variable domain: ETGVTQSPTHLIKTRGQQVTLRCSSQSGHNTVSWYQQALGQGPQFIFQYYREEENGRGNFPPRFSGLQFPNYSSELNVNALELDDSALYLCASSPGQGTNYGYTFGSGTRLTVV.

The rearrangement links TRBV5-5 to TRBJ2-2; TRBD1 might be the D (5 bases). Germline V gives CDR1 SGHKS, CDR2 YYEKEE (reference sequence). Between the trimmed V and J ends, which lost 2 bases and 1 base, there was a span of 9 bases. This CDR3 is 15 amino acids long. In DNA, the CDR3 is TGTGCCAGCAGCTTAGGACATTTGAACACCGGGGAGCTGTTTTTT. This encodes CASSLGHLNTGELFF.

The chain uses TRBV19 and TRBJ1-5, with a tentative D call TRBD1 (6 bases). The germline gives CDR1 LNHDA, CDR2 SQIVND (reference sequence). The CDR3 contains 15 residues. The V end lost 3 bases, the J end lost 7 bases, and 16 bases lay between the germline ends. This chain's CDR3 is CASSIRGREGQPQHF. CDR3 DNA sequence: TGTGCCAGTAGTATCAGGGGCAGGGAAGGACAGCCCCAGCATTTT.

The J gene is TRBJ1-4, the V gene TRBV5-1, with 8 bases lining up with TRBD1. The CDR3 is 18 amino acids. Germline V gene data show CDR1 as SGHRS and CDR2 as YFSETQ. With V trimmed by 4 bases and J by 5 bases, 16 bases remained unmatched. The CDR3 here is CASSPIPTGVRENEKLFF. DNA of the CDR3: TGCGCCAGCAGCCCTATTCCGACAGGGGTGAGGGAAAATGAAAAACTGTTTTTT.

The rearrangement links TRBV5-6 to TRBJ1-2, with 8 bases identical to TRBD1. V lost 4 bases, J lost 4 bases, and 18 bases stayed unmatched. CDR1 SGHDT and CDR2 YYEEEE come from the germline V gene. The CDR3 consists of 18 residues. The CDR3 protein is CASSPEITGGQGGYGYTF. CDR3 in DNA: TGTGCCAGCAGCCCCGAAATTACCGGCGGACAGGGTGGCTATGGCTACACCTTC.

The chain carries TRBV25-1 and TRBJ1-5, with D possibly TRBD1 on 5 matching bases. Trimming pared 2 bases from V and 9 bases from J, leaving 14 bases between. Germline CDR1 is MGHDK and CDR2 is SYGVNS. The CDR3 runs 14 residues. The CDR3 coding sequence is TGTGCCAGCAGTGAACAGGGCGCTGTGGGGCCCCAGCATTTT. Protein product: CASSEQGAVGPQHF.

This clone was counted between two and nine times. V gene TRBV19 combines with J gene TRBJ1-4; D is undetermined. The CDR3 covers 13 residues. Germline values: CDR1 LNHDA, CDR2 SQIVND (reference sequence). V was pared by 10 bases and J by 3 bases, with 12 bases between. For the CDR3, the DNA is TGTGCCATACGCGGGTTCTCTAATGAAAAACTGTTTTTT. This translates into CAIRGFSNEKLFF.

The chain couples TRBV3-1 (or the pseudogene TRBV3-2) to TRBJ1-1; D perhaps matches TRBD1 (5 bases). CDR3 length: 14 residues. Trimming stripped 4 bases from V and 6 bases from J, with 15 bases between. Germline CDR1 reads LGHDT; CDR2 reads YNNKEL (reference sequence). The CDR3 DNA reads TGTGCCAGCAGCCGAACGGCGGGGCAGTCTGAAGCTTTCTTT. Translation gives CASSRTAGQSEAFF.

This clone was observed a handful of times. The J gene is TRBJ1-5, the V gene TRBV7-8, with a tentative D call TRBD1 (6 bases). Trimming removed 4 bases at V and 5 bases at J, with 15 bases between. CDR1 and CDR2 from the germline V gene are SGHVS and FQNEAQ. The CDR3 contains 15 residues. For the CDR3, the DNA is TGTGCCAGCAGCTGGGCAAACAGGGTCGATCAGCCCCAGCATTTT. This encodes CASSWANRVDQPQHF.